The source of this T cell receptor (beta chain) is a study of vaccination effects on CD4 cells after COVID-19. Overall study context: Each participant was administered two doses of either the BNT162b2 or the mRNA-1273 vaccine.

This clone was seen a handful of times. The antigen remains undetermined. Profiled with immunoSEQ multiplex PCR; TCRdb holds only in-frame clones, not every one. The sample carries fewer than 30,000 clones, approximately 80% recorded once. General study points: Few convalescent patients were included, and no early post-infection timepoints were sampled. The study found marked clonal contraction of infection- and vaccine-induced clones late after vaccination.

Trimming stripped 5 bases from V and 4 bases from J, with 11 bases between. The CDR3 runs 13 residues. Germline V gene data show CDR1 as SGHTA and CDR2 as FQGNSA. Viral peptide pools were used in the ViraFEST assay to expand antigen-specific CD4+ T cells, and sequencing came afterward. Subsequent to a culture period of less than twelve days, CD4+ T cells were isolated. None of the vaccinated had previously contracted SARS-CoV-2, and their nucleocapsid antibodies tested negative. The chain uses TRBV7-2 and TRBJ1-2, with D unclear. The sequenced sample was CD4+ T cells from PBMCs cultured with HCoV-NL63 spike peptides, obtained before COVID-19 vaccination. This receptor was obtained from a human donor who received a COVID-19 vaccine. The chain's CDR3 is CASSRGSRYGYTF. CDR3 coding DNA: TGTGCCAGCAGCCGTGGATCCCGCTATGGCTACACCTTC.